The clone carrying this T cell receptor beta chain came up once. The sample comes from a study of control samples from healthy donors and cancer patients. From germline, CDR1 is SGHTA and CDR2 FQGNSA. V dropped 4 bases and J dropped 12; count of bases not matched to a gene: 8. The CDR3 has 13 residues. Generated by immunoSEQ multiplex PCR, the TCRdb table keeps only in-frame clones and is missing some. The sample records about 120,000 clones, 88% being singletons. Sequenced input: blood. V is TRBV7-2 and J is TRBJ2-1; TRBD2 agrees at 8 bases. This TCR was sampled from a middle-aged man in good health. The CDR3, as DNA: TGTGCCAGCAGCTCAGAAGCGGGGGTCGTGCAGTTCTTC. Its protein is CASSSEAGVVQFF. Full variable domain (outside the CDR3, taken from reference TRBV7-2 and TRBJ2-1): GAGVSQSPSNKVTEKGKDVELRCDPISGHTALYWYRQSLGQGLEFLIYFQGNSAPDKSGLPSDRFSAERTGGSVSTLTIQRTQQEDSAVYLCASSSEAGVVQFFGPGTRLTVL.